Listed below are T cell receptor beta chains from one sample, sequenced in a study of spatial heterogeneity in lung cancer. TCRdb used MiXCR to reprocess the 5' RACE reads, holding one entry per CDR3 protein. The sample shows approximately 12,000 distinct CDR3 sequences, approximately 6.2% of them seen only once. This sample comprised normal lung tissue next to the tumor, obtained at surgery. Source of these receptors: a male donor with early-stage non-small cell lung cancer. The CDR3 runs from the conserved cysteine through the conserved F or W. The D gene is left open where the match is weak. Clone size appears in some rows only: once, few, many, or a class for an expanded clone.

>TRBV20-1|TRBD2|TRBJ2-5|-
TGCAGTGCTAGACCTAGCGGAGGGAAAGAGACCCAGTACTTC
CSARPSGGKETQYF
>TRBV5-1|TRBD2|TRBJ2-7|many
TGCGCCAGCAGCTTGGAGGTAGCGGGAGACTACGAGCAGTACTTC
CASSLEVAGDYEQYF
>TRBV7-2|-|TRBJ2-3|many
TGTGCCAGCACCCCTTCGGCAGATACGCAGTATTTT
CASTPSADTQYF
>TRBV5-1|-|TRBJ1-1|many
TGCGCCAGCAGCTTGGGACGGAAGGGGACTGAAGCTTTCTTT
CASSLGRKGTEAFF
>TRBV6-5|TRBD2|TRBJ2-7|many
TGTGCCAGCGGTGGGGGGGACGATCGGTACTTC
CASGGGDDRYF
>TRBV20-1|TRBD1|TRBJ1-1|many
TGCAGTGCCTTGAACAGGGGGCCTAATGAAGCTTTCTTT
CSALNRGPNEAFF
>TRBV20-1|-|TRBJ2-1|many
TGCAGTGCTAGAGATATTCGGGGGACAGGGGATACTAGCGGGATCTATGAGCAGTTCTTC
CSARDIRGTGDTSGIYEQFF
>TRBV20-1|-|TRBJ1-1|many
TGCAGTACCAGGGGACCGAACACTGAAGCTTTCTTT
CSTRGPNTEAFF
>TRBV9|-|TRBJ2-7|many
TGTGCCAGCAGCCCACGGGCCTTAGACGGAGTCTCCTACGAGCAGTACTTC
CASSPRALDGVSYEQYF
>TRBV28|-|TRBJ2-7|many
TGTGCCAGCAGTTCGACACCGAGCTCCTACGAGCAGTACTTC
CASSSTPSSYEQYF
>TRBV20-1|-|TRBJ1-1|many
TGCAGTGCTAGTACCGGGGATGGTACTGAAGCTTTCTTT
CSASTGDGTEAFF
>TRBV19|-|TRBJ2-2|large
TGTGCCACCGCGGACAGTAACACCGGGGAGCTGTTTTTT
CATADSNTGELFF
>TRBV18|-|TRBJ1-3|many
TGTGCCAGCTCACCACGCGGGAACACCATATATTTT
CASSPRGNTIYF
>TRBV20-1|-|TRBJ1-2|medium-sized
TGCAGTGCTAGCCCCCCGAGAGGCAGAATTTCAGCTAACTATGGCTACACCTTC
CSASPPRGRISANYGYTF
>TRBV9|-|TRBJ1-1|medium-sized
TGTGCCAGCAATGAGGTGAACACTGAAGCTTTCTTT
CASNEVNTEAFF
>TRBV2|-|TRBJ2-7|-
TGTGCCAGCAACAGACAGTTAAGTTACGAGCAGTACTTC
CASNRQLSYEQYF
>TRBV27|TRBD2|TRBJ2-5|-
TGTGCCAGCAGTTTTTCGGGGGGGACCCAGTACTTC
CASSFSGGTQYF
>TRBV14|-|TRBJ2-7|many
TGTGCCAGCAGCCAATCGATCCCGGTAAGCCACTCCTACGAGCAGTACTTC
CASSQSIPVSHSYEQYF
>TRBV29-1|TRBD1|TRBJ1-1|many
TGCAGCGTTGGAAGGGGGCGGAACACTGAAGCTTTCTTT
CSVGRGRNTEAFF
>TRBV29-1|-|TRBJ2-7|many
TGCAGCGTTGACGTTAGAGGGTCCTACGAGCAGTACTTC
CSVDVRGSYEQYF
>TRBV20-1|-|TRBJ1-4|many
TGCAGTGCTCAGGTCGGGGGGTCTAATGAAAAACTGTTTTTT
CSAQVGGSNEKLFF
>TRBV6-2/TRBV6-3|-|TRBJ2-7|many
TGTGCCAGCACCTCCGTCGGGATGGGCTACGAGCAGTACTTC
CASTSVGMGYEQYF
>TRBV10-2|-|TRBJ2-6|many
TGCGCCAGCAGAACAGGGACTGGGGCCAACGTCCTGACTTTC
CASRTGTGANVLTF
>TRBV7-2|-|TRBJ1-4|medium-sized
TGTGCCAGCAGCTCCTCCGGGACGGGTTATCGAGAAAAACTGTTTTTT
CASSSSGTGYREKLFF
>TRBV5-4|-|TRBJ2-1|many
TGTGCCAGCAGCTTTACAGATCAGGAGCAGTTCTTC
CASSFTDQEQFF
>TRBV6-2/TRBV6-3|TRBD1|TRBJ2-2|few
TGTGCCGGAAATACAGGGGACACCGGGGAGCTGTTTTTT
CAGNTGDTGELFF
>TRBV12-3/TRBV12-4|-|TRBJ1-5|medium-sized
TGTGCCAGCCGATTGTCAACGTCTGGTCAGCCCCAGCATTTT
CASRLSTSGQPQHF